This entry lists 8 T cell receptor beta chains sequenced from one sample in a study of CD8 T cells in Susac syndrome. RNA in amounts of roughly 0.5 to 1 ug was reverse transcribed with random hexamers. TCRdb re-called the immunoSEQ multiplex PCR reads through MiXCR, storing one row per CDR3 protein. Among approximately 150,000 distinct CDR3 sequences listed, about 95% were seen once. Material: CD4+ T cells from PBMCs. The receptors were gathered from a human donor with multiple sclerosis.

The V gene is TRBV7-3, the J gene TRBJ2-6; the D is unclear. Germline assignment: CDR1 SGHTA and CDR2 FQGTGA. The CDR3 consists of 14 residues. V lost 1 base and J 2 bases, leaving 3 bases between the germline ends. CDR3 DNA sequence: TGTGCCAGCAGCTTAAATACTGGGGCCAACGTCCTGACTTTC. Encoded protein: CASSLNTGANVLTF.

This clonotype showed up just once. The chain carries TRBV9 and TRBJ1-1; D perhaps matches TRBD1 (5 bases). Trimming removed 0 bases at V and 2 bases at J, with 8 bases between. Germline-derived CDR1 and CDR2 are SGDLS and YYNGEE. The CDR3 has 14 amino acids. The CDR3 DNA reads TGTGCCAGCAGCGTAGGAGGGGTCAACACTGAAGCTTTCTTT. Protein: CASSVGGVNTEAFF.

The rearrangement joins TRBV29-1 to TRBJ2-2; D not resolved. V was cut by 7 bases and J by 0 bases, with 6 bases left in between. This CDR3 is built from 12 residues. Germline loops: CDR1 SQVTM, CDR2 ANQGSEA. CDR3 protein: CSAKTNTGELFF. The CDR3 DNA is TGCAGCGCGAAAACGAACACCGGGGAGCTGTTTTTT.

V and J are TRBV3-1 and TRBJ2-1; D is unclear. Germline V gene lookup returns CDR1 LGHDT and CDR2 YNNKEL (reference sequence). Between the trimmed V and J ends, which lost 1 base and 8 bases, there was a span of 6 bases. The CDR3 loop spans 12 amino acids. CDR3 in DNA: TGTGCCAGCAGCCAAGTTGCGGATGAGCAGTTCTTC. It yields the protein CASSQVADEQFF.

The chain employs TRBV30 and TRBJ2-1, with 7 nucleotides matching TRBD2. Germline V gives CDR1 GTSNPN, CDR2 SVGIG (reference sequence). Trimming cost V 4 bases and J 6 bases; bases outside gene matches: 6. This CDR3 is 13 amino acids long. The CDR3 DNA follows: TGTGCCTGGAAAGGGTGGGGGGGCAATGAGCAGTTCTTC. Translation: CAWKGWGGNEQFF.

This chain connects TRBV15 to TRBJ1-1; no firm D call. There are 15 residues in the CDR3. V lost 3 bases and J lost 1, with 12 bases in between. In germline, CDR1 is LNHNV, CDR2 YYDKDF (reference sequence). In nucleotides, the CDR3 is TGTGCCACCAGCAGCCCGGTTAAGGGGAACACTGAAGCTTTCTTT. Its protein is CATSSPVKGNTEAFF.

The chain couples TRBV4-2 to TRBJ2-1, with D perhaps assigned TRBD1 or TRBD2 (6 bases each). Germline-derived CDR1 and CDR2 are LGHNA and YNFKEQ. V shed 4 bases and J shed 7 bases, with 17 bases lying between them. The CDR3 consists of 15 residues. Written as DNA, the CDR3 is TGTGCCAGCAGCCCTGAGGGGGGAGCTCGTAATGAGCAGTTCTTC. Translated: CASSPEGGARNEQFF.

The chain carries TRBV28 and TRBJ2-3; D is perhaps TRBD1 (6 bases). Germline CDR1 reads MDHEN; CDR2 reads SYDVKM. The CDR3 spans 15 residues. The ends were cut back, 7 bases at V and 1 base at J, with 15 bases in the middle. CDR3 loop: CASTRPGVGTDTQYF. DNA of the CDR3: TGTGCCAGCACGAGACCAGGGGTGGGCACAGATACGCAGTATTTT.